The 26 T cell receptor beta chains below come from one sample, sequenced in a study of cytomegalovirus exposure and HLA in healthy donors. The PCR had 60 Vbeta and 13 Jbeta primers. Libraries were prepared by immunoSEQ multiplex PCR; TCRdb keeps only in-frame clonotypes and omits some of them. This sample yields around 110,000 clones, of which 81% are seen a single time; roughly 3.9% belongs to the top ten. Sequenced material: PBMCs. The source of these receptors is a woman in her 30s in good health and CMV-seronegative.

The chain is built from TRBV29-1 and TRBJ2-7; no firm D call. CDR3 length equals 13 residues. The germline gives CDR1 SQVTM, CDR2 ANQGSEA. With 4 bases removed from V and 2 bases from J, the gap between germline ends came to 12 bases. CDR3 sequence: CSVAASRTYEQYF. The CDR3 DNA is TGCAGCGTTGCGGCTAGTCGAACCTACGAGCAGTACTTC.

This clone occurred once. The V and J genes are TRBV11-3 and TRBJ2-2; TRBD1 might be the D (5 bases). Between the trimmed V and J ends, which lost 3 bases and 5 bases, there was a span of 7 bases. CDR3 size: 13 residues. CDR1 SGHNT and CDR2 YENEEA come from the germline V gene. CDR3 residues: CASSLGPTGELFF. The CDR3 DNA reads TGTGCCAGCAGCTTGGGGCCGACCGGGGAGCTGTTTTTT.

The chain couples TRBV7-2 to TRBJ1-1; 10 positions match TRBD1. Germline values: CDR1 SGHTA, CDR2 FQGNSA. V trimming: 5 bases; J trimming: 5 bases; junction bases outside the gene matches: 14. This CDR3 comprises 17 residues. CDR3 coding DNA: TGTGCCAGCAGCCCGCATAGCGACAGGGGGCCGGGGACTGAAGCTTTCTTT. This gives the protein CASSPHSDRGPGTEAFF.

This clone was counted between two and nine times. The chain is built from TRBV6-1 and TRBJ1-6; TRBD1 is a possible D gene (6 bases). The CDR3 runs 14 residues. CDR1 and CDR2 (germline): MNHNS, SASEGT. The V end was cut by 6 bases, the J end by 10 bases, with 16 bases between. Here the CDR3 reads CASSPDRTRSPLHF. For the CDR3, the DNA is TGTGCCAGCAGCCCTGACAGGACCAGGTCACCCCTCCACTTT.

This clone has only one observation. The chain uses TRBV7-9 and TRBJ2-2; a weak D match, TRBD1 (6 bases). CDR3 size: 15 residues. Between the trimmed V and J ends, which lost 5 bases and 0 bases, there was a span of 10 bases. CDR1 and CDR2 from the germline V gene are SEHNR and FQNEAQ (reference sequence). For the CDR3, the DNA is TGTGCCAGCAGCCCAACAGGGTCGAACACCGGGGAGCTGTTTTTT. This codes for CASSPTGSNTGELFF.

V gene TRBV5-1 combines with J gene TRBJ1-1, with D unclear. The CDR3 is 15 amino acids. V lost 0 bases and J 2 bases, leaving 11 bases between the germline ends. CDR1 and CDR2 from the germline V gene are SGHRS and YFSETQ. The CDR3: CASSLEGALNTEAFF. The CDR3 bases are TGCGCCAGCAGCTTGGAAGGAGCACTAAACACTGAAGCTTTCTTT.

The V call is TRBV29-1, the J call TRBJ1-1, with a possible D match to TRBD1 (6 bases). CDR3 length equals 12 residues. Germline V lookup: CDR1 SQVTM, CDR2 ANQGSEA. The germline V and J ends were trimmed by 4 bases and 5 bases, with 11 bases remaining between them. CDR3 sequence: CSVAGTGTEAFF. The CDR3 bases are TGCAGCGTTGCAGGTACAGGGACTGAAGCTTTCTTT.

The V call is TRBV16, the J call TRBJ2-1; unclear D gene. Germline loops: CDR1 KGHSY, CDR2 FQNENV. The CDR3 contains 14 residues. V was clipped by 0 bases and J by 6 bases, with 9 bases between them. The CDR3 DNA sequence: TGTGCCAGCAGCCAATCGAGGCGGTCCAATGAGCAGTTCTTC. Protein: CASSQSRRSNEQFF.

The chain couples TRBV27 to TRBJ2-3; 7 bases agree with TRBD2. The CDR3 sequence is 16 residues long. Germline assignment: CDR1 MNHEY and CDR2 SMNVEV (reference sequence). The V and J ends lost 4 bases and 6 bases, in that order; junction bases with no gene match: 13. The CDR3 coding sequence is TGTGCCAGCAGTTCCCCCCAGGGACTACCCCGGGATACGCAGTATTTT. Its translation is CASSSPQGLPRDTQYF.

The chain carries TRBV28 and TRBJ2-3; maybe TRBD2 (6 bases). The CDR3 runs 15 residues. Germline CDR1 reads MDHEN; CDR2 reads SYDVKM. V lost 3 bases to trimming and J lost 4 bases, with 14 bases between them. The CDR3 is CASSFGGVGSDTQYF. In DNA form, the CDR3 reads TGTGCCAGCAGTTTTGGAGGGGTGGGGTCAGATACGCAGTATTTT.

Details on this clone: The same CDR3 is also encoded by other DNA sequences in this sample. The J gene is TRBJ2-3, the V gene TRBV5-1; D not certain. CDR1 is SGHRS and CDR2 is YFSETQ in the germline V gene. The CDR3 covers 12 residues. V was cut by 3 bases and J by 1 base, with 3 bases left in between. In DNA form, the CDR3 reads TGCGCCAGCAGCTCAGGCACAGATACGCAGTATTTT. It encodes CASSSGTDTQYF.

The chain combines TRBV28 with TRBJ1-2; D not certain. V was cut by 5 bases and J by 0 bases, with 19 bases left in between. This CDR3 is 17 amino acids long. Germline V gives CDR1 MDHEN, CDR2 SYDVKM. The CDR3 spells CASSPPSQVLSNYGYTF. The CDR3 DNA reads TGTGCCAGCAGTCCCCCCTCGCAGGTCCTATCTAACTATGGCTACACCTTC.

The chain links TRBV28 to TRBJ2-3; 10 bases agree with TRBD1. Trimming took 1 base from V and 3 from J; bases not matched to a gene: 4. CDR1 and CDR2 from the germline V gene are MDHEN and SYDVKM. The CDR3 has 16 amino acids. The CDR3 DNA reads TGTGCCAGCAGTTTATACCCGGGACAGGGGACAGATACGCAGTATTTT. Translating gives CASSLYPGQGTDTQYF.

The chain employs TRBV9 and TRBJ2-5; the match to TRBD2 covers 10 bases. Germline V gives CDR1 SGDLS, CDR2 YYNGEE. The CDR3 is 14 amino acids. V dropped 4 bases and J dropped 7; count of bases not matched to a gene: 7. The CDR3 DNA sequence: TGTGCCAGCAGCCCCACTAGCGGGAAGGGGACCCAGTACTTC. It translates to CASSPTSGKGTQYF.

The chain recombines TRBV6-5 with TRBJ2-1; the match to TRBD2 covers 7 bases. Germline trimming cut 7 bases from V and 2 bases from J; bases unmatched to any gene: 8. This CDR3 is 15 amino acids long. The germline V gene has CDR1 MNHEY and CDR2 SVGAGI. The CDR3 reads CASKLDGLAYNEQFF. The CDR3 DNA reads TGTGCCAGCAAGCTGGACGGACTAGCCTACAATGAGCAGTTCTTC.

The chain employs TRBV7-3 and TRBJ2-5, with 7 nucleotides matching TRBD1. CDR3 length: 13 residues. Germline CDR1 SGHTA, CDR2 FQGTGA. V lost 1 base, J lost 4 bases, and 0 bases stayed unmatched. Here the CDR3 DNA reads TGTGCCAGCAGCTTAAACAGGGGAGAGACCCAGTACTTC. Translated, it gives CASSLNRGETQYF.

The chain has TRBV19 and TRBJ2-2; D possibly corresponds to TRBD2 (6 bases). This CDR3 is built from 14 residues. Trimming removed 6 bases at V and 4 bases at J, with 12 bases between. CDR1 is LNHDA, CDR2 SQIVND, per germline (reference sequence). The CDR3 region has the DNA TGTGCCAGTAGGCTGGCGGGGATCACCGGGGAGCTGTTTTTT. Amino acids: CASRLAGITGELFF.

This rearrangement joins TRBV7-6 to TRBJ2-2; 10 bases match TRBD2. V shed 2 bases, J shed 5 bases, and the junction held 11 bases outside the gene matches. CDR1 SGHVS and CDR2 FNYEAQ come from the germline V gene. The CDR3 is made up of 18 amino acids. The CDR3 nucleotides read TGTGCCAGCAGCTTAAGTGCCCTAGCGGGAGAAAAGACCGGGGAGCTGTTTTTT. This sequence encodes CASSLSALAGEKTGELFF.

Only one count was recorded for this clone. The CDR3 protein is CASSAGLAAGYEQYF. The CDR3 DNA follows: TGTGCCAGCAGTGCGGGACTAGCGGCGGGCTACGAGCAGTACTTC. The chain joins TRBV28 to TRBJ2-7; TRBD2 agrees at 11 bases. Trimming cost V 5 bases and J 3 bases; bases outside gene matches: 6. Looked up from germline, CDR1 is MDHEN and CDR2 is SYDVKM. This CDR3 region has 15 residues.

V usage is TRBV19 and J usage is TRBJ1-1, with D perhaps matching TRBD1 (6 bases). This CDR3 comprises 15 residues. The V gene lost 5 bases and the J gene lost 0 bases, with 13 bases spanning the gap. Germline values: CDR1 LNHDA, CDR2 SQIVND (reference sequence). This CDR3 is CASSVPGQMNTEAFF. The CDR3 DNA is TGTGCCAGTAGTGTACCCGGACAGATGAACACTGAAGCTTTCTTT.

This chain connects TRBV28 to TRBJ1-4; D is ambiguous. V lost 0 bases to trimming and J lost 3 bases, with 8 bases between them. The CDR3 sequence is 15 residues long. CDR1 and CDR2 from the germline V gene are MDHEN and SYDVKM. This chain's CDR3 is CASSLWGRSNEKLFF. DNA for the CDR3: TGTGCCAGCAGTTTATGGGGGAGGTCTAATGAAAAACTGTTTTTT.

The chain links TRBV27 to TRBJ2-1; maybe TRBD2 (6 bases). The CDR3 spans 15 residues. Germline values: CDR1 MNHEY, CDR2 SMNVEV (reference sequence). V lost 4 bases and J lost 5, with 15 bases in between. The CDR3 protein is CASSSDYAGNNEQFF. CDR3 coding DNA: TGTGCCAGCAGTTCGGACTATGCGGGGAACAATGAGCAGTTCTTC.

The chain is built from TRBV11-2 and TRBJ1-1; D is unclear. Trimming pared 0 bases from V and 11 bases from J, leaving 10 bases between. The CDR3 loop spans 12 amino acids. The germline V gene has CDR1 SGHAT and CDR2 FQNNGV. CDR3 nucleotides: TGTGCCAGCAGCTTAGATCCCGGTCGTGCTTTCTTT. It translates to CASSLDPGRAFF. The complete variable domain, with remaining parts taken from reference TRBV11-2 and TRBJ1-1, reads EAGVAQSPRYKIIEKRQSVAFWCNPISGHATLYWYQQILGQGPKLLIQFQNNGVVDDSQLPKDRFSAERLKGVDSTLKIQPAKLEDSAVYLCASSLDPGRAFFGQGTRLTVV.

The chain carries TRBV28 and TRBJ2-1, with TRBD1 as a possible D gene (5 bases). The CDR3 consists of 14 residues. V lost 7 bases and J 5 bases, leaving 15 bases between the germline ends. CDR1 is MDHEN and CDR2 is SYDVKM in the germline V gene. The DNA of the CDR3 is TGTGCCAGCAAATGGGGCAGGGCAAACAATGAGCAGTTCTTC. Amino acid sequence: CASKWGRANNEQFF.

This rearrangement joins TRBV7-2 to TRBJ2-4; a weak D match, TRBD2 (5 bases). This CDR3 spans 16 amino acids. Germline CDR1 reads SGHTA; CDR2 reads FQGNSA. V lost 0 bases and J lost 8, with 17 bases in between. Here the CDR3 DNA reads TGTGCCAGCAGCTTAGCCTTTAGCGCTGCTAGTTACATTCAGTACTTC. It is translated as CASSLAFSAASYIQYF.

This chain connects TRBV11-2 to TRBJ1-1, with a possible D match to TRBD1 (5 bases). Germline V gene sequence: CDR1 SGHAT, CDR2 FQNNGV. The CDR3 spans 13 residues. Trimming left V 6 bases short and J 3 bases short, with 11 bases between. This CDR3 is CASSRQQYTEAFF. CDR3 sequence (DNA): TGTGCCAGCAGTCGACAGCAGTACACTGAAGCTTTCTTT.